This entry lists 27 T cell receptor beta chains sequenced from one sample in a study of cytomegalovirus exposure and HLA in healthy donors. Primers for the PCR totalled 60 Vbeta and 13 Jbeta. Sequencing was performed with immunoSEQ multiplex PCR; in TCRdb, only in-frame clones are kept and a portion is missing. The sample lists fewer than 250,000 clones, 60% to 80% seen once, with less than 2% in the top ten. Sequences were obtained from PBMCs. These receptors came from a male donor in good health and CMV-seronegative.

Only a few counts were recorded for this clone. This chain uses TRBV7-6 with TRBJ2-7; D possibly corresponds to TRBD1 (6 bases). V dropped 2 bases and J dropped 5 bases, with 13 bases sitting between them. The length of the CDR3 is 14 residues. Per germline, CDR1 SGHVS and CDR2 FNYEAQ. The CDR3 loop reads CASSLRQGSDEQYF. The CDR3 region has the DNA TGTGCCAGCAGCTTACGGCAGGGGTCGGACGAGCAGTACTTC.

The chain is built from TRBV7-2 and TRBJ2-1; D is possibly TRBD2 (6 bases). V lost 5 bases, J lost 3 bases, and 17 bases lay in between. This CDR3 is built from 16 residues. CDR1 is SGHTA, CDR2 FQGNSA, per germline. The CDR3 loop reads CASSPGSGARYNEQFF. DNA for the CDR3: TGTGCCAGCAGCCCTGGGTCGGGAGCCCGCTACAATGAGCAGTTCTTC.

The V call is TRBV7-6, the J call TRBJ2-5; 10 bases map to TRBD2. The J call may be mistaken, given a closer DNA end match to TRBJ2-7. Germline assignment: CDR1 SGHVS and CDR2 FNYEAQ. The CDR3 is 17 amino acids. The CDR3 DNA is TGTGCCAGCAGCTGGGGGATGACTAGCGGGCGTCTGGGCGAGCAGTACTTC. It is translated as CASSWGMTSGRLGEQYF.

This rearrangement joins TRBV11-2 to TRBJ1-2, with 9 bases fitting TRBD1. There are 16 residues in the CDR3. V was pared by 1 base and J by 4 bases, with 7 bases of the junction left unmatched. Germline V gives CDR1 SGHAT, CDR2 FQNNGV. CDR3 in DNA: TGTGCCAGCAGCTTAGGTTTAGGGACAGGGACCTATGGCTACACCTTC. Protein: CASSLGLGTGTYGYTF. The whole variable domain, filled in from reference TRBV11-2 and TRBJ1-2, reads EAGVAQSPRYKIIEKRQSVAFWCNPISGHATLYWYQQILGQGPKLLIQFQNNGVVDDSQLPKDRFSAERLKGVDSTLKIQPAKLEDSAVYLCASSLGLGTGTYGYTFGSGTRLTVV.

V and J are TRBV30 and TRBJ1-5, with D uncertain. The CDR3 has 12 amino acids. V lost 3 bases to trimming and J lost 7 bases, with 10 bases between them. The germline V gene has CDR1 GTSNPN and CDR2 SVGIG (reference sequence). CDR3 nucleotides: TGTGCCTGGAGGTCCGAGGAGCAGCCCCAGCATTTT. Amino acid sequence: CAWRSEEQPQHF.

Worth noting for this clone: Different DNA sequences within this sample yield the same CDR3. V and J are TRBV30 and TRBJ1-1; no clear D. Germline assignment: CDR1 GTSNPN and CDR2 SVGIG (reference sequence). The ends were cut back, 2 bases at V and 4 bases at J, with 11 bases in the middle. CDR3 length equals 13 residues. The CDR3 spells CAWSSKAGTEAFF. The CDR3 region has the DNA TGTGCCTGGAGTTCGAAAGCCGGCACTGAAGCTTTCTTT.

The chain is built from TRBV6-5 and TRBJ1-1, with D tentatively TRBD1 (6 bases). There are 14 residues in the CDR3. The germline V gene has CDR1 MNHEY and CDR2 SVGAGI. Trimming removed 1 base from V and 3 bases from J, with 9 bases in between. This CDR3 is CASSYLSGDTEAFF. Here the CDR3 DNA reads TGTGCCAGCAGTTACTTATCAGGGGACACTGAAGCTTTCTTT.

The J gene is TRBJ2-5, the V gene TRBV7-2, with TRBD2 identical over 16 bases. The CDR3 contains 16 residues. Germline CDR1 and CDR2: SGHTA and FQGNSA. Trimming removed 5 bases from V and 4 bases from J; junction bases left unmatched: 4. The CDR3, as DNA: TGTGCCAGCAGCATGGGACTAGCGGGGGGGCGAGAGACCCAGTACTTC. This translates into CASSMGLAGGRETQYF.

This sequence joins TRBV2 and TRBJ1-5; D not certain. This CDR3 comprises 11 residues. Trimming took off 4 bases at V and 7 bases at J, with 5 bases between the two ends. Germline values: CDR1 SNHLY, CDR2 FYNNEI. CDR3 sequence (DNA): TGTGCCAGCAGTGTGGGCCAGCCCCAGCATTTT. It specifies CASSVGQPQHF.

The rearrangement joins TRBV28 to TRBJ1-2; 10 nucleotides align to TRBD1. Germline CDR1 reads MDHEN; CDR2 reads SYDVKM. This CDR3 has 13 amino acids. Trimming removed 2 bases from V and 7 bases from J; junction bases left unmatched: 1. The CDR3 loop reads CASSLRDRGGYTF. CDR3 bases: TGTGCCAGCAGTTTACGGGACAGGGGTGGCTACACCTTC.

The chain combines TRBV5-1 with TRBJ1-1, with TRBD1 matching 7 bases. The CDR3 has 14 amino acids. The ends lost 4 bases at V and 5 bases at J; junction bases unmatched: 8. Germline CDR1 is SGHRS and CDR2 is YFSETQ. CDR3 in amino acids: CASSNGRGRTEAFF. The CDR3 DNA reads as TGCGCCAGCAGCAACGGAAGGGGGCGGACTGAAGCTTTCTTT.

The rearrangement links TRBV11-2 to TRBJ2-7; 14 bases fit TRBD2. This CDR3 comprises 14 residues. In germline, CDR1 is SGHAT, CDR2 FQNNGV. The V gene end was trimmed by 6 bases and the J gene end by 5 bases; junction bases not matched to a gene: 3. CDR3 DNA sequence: TGTGCCAGCAGGCAGGGACTAGCGGGGGACGAGCAGTACTTC. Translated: CASRQGLAGDEQYF.

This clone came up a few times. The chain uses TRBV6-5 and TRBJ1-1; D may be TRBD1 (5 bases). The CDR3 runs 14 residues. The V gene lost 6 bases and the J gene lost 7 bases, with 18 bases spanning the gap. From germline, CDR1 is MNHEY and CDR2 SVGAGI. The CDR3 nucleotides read TGTGCCAGCAGACCCCCTCAGGGAATCGATGAAGCTTTCTTT. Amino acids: CASRPPQGIDEAFF.

The CDR3 loop reads CASSETARDTQYF. Here the CDR3 DNA reads TGTGCCAGCAGCGAAACCGCCCGGGATACGCAGTATTTT. The chain employs TRBV7-9 and TRBJ2-3; D uncertain. Germline lookup yields CDR1 SEHNR and CDR2 FQNEAQ (reference sequence). The CDR3 loop spans 13 amino acids. The V end lost 5 bases, the J end lost 6 bases, and 12 bases lay between the germline ends. The variable domain in full, completed from reference TRBV7-9 and TRBJ2-3, reads DTGVSQNPRHKITKRGQNVTFRCDPISEHNRLYWYRQTLGQGPEFLTYFQNEAQLEKSRLLSDRFSAERPKGSFSTLEIQRTEQGDSAMYLCASSETARDTQYFGPGTRLTVL.

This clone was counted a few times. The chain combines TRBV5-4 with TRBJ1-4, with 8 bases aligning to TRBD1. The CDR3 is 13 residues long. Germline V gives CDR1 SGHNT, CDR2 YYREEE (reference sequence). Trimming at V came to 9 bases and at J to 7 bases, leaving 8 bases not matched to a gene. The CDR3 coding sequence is TGTGCCAAAGGGGACAGGAACGGTGAAAAACTGTTTTTT. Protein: CAKGDRNGEKLFF.

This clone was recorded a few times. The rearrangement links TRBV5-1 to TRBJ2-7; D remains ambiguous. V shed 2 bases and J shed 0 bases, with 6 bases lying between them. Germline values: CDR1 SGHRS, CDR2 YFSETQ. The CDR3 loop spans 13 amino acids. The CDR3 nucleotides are TGCGCCAGCAGCTTTCCAGGCTCCTACGAGCAGTACTTC. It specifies CASSFPGSYEQYF.

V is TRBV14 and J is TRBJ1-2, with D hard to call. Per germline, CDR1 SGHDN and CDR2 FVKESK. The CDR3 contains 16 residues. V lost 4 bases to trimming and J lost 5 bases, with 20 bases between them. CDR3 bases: TGTGCCAGCAGCCCAAGAGAGACGGCGGGGAGGTATGGCTACACCTTC. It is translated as CASSPRETAGRYGYTF.

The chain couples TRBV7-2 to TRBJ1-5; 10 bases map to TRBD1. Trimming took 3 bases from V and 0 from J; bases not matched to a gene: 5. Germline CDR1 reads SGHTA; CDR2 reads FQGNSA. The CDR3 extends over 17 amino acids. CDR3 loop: CASSFLGQGVSNQPQHF. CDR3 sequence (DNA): TGTGCCAGCAGCTTTTTAGGACAGGGGGTTAGCAATCAGCCCCAGCATTTT.

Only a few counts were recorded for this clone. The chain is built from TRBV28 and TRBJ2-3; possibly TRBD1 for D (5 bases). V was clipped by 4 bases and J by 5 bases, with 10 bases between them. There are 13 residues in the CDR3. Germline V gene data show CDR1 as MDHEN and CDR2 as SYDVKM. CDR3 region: CASSSPRGDTQYF. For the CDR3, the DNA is TGTGCCAGCAGTTCCCCAAGGGGAGATACGCAGTATTTT.

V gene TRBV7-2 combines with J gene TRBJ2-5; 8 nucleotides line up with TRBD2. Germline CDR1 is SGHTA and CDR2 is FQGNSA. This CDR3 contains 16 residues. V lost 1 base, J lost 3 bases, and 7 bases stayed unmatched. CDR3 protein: CASSLGGLAGKETQYF. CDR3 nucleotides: TGTGCCAGCAGCTTAGGGGGGCTAGCGGGCAAAGAGACCCAGTACTTC. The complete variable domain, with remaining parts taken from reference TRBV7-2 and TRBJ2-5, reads GAGVSQSPSNKVTEKGKDVELRCDPISGHTALYWYRQSLGQGLEFLIYFQGNSAPDKSGLPSDRFSAERTGGSVSTLTIQRTQQEDSAVYLCASSLGGLAGKETQYFGPGTRLLVL.

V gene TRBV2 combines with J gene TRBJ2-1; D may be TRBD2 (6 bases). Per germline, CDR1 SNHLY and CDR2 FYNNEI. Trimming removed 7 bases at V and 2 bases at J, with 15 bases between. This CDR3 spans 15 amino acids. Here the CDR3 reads CASTEEGKPYNEQFF. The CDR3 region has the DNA TGTGCCAGCACCGAGGAGGGGAAGCCCTACAATGAGCAGTTCTTC.

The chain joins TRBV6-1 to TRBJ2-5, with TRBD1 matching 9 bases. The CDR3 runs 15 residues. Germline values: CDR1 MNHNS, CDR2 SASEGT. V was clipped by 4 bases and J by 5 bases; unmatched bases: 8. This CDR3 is CASSAWTGVEETQYF. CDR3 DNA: TGTGCCAGCAGTGCATGGACAGGGGTGGAGGAGACCCAGTACTTC.

The CDR3 DNA reads TGTGCCAGCAGCTTAGATCCCAGCGGGAGAAGGGGAGATACGCAGTATTTT. Protein: CASSLDPSGRRGDTQYF. The chain employs TRBV11-2 and TRBJ2-3, with 8 bases aligning to TRBD2. The CDR3 is 17 residues long. V was clipped by 0 bases and J by 5 bases; unmatched bases: 10. Germline CDR1 reads SGHAT; CDR2 reads FQNNGV. Filled out from reference TRBV11-2 and TRBJ2-3, the complete variable domain reads EAGVAQSPRYKIIEKRQSVAFWCNPISGHATLYWYQQILGQGPKLLIQFQNNGVVDDSQLPKDRFSAERLKGVDSTLKIQPAKLEDSAVYLCASSLDPSGRRGDTQYFGPGTRLTVL.

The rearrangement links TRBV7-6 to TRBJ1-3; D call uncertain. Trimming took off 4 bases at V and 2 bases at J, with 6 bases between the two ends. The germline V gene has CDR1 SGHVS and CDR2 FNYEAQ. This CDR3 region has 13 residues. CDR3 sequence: CASSSSPGNTIYF. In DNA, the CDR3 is TGTGCCAGCAGCTCTTCCCCTGGAAACACCATATATTTT.

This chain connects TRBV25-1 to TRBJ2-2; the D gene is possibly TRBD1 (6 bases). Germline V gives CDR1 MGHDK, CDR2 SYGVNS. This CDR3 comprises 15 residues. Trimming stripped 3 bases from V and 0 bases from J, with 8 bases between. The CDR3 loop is CASSERTANTGELFF. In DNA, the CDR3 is TGTGCCAGCAGTGAGAGGACAGCGAACACCGGGGAGCTGTTTTTT.

The CDR3 region has the DNA TGTGCCAGCAGTCTCCGCCCCGGGGGGGCAGGGAATAGGATGGTCACCGGGGAGCTGTTTTTT. Residues: CASSLRPGGAGNRMVTGELFF. This chain joins TRBV28 and TRBJ2-2; 8 positions match TRBD2. The V gene's germline CDR1 is MDHEN and CDR2 SYDVKM. With V trimmed by 5 bases and J by 4 bases, 24 bases remained unmatched. There are 21 residues in the CDR3.

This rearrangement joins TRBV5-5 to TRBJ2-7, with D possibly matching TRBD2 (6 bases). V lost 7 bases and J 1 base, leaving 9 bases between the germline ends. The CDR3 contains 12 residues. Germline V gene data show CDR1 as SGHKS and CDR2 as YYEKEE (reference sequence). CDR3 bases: TGTGCCAGCGCGGGGTTTTCCTACGAGCAGTACTTC. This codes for CASAGFSYEQYF.